The T cell receptor beta chain under discussion was sequenced for a study of shared clonotypes between healthy human individuals. Background on the study: Each donor's CD8 memory used one plate, CD8 naive two, each CD4 subset three. Findings and limits, study-wide: Clonotype sharing among donors, it was expected, would be affected by sequencing depth.

Germline V gene data show CDR1 as MRHNA and CDR2 as SNTAGT. V shed 2 bases and J 3 bases; nucleotides not matched to a gene: 3. CDR3 length equals 15 residues. TCRdb's table, derived via immunoSEQ multiplex PCR, lists solely in-frame clones and lacks some. The sample carries a few hundred thousand clones, roughly 80% recorded once. On this clone itself: Its antigen is not identified.

The sequence was obtained from a man aged 25 to 45 in good health. The rearrangement links TRBV6-4 to TRBJ2-3; 9 nucleotides match TRBD2. Sequencing was done on a sample of memory CD4+ T cells sorted from blood. Regarding subset: CD45RA-negative fraction. The CDR3: CASSDAGGPTDTQYF. The CDR3 DNA follows: TGTGCCAGCAGTGACGCGGGAGGGCCGACAGATACGCAGTATTTT.